A single sample is the source of the 15 T cell receptor beta chains below, sequenced in a study of post-analysis software for immune sequencing data. Carried by the TCR beta cDNA libraries were unique molecular identifiers. Each CDR3 protein gets one entry after TCRdb re-called the PCR reads with MiXCR. The sample lists 400,000 to 500,000 distinct CDR3 sequences, about 40% occurring once. These TCRs' antigens remain unknown. Whole-study results and caveats: Controls had lower frequencies than patients of about five TRBV segments, which included TRBV5-6, TRBV5-1 and TRBV20-1.

Sequenced: blood. These receptors were collected from a girl aged 2-10 years with multiple sclerosis.

The V and J genes are TRBV5-6 and TRBJ1-5; D is unclear. CDR1 and CDR2 (germline): SGHDT, YYEEEE. The CDR3 has 14 amino acids. V dropped 1 base and J dropped 7 bases, with 12 bases sitting between them. The CDR3 DNA reads as TGTGCCAGCAGCTTGTCTTCTGGGAGGCAGCCCCAGCATTTT. Translation gives CASSLSSGRQPQHF. The complete variable domain, with remaining parts taken from reference TRBV5-6 and TRBJ1-5, reads DAGVTQSPTHLIKTRGQQVTLRCSPKSGHDTVSWYQQALGQGPQFIFQYYEEEERQRGNFPDRFSGHQFPNYSSELNVNALLLGDSALYLCASSLSSGRQPQHFGDGTRLSIL.

This clonotype was detected a few times. The chain carries TRBV28 and TRBJ1-1; D remains unclear. Germline lookup yields CDR1 MDHEN and CDR2 SYDVKM. The CDR3 totals 10 residues. The V gene lost 9 bases and the J gene lost 4 bases, with 6 bases spanning the gap. The CDR3 sequence is CASGITEAFF. The CDR3 coding sequence is TGTGCCAGTGGTATCACTGAAGCTTTCTTT.

Only a few counts were recorded for this clonotype. As DNA, the CDR3 is TGTGCCAGCTCACCAGTTCCGTCCTACGAGCAGTACTTC. It translates to CASSPVPSYEQYF. J is TRBJ2-7 and V is TRBV18; D not certain. CDR1 and CDR2 (germline): KGHSH, LQKENI. The CDR3 length is 13 residues. V shed 2 bases and J shed 1 base, with 6 bases lying between them.

The chain employs TRBV12-3 or TRBV12-4 and TRBJ1-2; the D gene is possibly TRBD1 (6 bases). With 6 bases removed from V and 6 bases from J, the gap between germline ends came to 23 bases. This CDR3 region has 16 residues. The CDR3 is CASSRGGTRIADGYTF. CDR3 DNA sequence: TGTGCCAGCAGCAGGGGTGGTACACGAATAGCGGATGGCTACACCTTC.

This chain joins TRBV7-2 and TRBJ1-5; D is unresolved. Germline loops: CDR1 SGHTA, CDR2 FQGNSA. Trimming took off 5 bases at V and 7 bases at J, with 12 bases between the two ends. This CDR3 has 13 residues. The CDR3 DNA reads as TGTGCCAGCAGCCCCTTGAGGGCACAGCCCCAGCATTTT. Translated, it gives CASSPLRAQPQHF.

This clonotype was detected once. This chain's CDR3 is CASSQGTGHEKLFF. Here the CDR3 DNA reads TGTGCCAGCAGCCAGGGGACAGGGCATGAAAAACTGTTTTTT. The chain joins TRBV7-9 to TRBJ1-4; 9 bases match TRBD1. This CDR3 region has 14 residues. Germline assignment: CDR1 SEHNR and CDR2 FQNEAQ (reference sequence). After removal of 5 bases from V and 6 bases from J, the junction contained 4 bases not matched to a gene.

The rearrangement uses TRBV20-1 and TRBJ1-5, with unresolved D. This CDR3 region has 10 residues. The germline V and J ends were trimmed by 3 bases and 4 bases, with 1 base remaining between them. The germline gives CDR1 DFQATT, CDR2 SNEGSKA (reference sequence). CDR3 loop: CSASNQPQHF. CDR3 bases: TGCAGTGCTAGTAATCAGCCCCAGCATTTT.

In its sample, this clonotype was seen a few times. The chain has TRBV29-1 and TRBJ2-5; tentatively, D is TRBD2 (6 bases). The CDR3 is 14 amino acids. The germline gives CDR1 SQVTM, CDR2 ANQGSEA. The V and J ends lost 3 bases and 2 bases respectively, with 13 bases between them. CDR3 loop: CSVERRGLQETQYF. CDR3 nucleotides: TGCAGCGTTGAGAGGAGGGGACTTCAAGAGACCCAGTACTTC.

The V call is TRBV29-1, the J call TRBJ1-2; D not resolved. The length of the CDR3 is 15 residues. Trimming took 1 base from V and 1 from J, leaving 13 bases between them. CDR1 and CDR2 (germline): SQVTM, ANQGSEA. CDR3 amino acids: CSVEGVSAGNYGYTF. The DNA of the CDR3 is TGCAGCGTTGAAGGGGTCTCTGCGGGTAACTATGGCTACACCTTC. The variable domain in full, with the rest retrieved from reference TRBV29-1 and TRBJ1-2, is SAVISQKPSRDICQRGTSLTIQCQVDSQVTMMFWYRQQPGQSLTLIATANQGSEATYESGFVIDKFPISRPNLTFSTLTVSNMSPEDSSIYLCSVEGVSAGNYGYTFGSGTRLTVV.

This clonotype has only one observation. The CDR3 reads CASSSGVSGGGWYNEQFF. The CDR3 DNA sequence: TGCGCCAGCAGCTCGGGGGTTAGCGGGGGTGGATGGTACAATGAGCAGTTCTTC. The chain recombines TRBV5-1 with TRBJ2-1, with 9 bases that match TRBD2. Germline trimming cut 3 bases from V and 4 bases from J; bases unmatched to any gene: 14. The CDR3 loop spans 18 amino acids. Germline CDR1 reads SGHRS; CDR2 reads YFSETQ.

The chain recombines TRBV29-1 with TRBJ2-7, with 8 bases fitting TRBD1. Germline values: CDR1 SQVTM, CDR2 ANQGSEA. CDR3 length equals 14 residues. With 5 bases clipped from V and 1 base from J, the junction kept 7 bases outside the gene matches. CDR3 sequence reads: CSVYGTGDSYEQYF. The CDR3 nucleotides read TGCAGCGTTTACGGGACAGGTGATTCCTACGAGCAGTACTTC.

This clonotype was counted a single time. The J gene is TRBJ2-1, the V gene TRBV7-2, with D possibly matching TRBD1 (6 bases). Germline V CDR1 and CDR2: SGHTA, FQGNSA. The CDR3 consists of 15 residues. Trimming shortened V by 5 bases and J by 0 bases, and 11 bases separated the two germline ends. The CDR3 nucleotides are TGTGCCAGCAGCACCGACAGGAACTCCTACAATGAGCAGTTCTTC. The encoded protein is CASSTDRNSYNEQFF.

This chain joins TRBV4-1 and TRBJ1-2; D is uncertain. The CDR3 runs 14 residues. The germline V and J ends were trimmed by 4 bases and 2 bases, with 11 bases remaining between them. Germline CDR1 is MGHRA and CDR2 is YSYEKL. This CDR3 reads CASSPVLGNYGYTF. Written as DNA, the CDR3 is TGCGCCAGCAGCCCCGTACTGGGGAACTATGGCTACACCTTC.

This clonotype was counted many times. The CDR3 DNA is TGTGCCAGCAGCTCCCGGGACAGGAGCTCCTACGAGCAGTACTTC. It encodes CASSSRDRSSYEQYF. V is TRBV7-9 and J is TRBJ2-7; TRBD1 agrees at 8 bases. CDR3 length: 15 amino acids. The V gene's germline CDR1 is SEHNR and CDR2 FQNEAQ (reference sequence). Trimming at V came to 4 bases and at J to 0 bases, leaving 5 bases not matched to a gene.

This clonotype was counted a few times. The chain has TRBV12-3 or TRBV12-4 and TRBJ1-4; D uncertain. Trimming left V 1 base short and J 7 bases short, with 10 bases between. The CDR3 covers 14 residues. The CDR3 nucleotides are TGTGCCAGCAGTTTAGGGACTGAGGGTGAAAAACTGTTTTTT. It yields the protein CASSLGTEGEKLFF.